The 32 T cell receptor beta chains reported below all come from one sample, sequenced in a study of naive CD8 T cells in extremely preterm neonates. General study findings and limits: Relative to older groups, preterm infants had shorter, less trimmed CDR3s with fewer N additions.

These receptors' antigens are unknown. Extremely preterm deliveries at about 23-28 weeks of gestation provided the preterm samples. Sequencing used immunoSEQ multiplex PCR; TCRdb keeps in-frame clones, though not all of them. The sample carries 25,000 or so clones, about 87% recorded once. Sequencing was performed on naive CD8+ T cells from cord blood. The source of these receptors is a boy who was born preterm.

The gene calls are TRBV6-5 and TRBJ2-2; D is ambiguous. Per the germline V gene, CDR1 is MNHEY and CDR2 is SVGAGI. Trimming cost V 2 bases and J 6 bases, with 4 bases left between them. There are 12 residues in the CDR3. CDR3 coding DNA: TGTGCCAGCAGTTACGGGGCCGGGGAGCTGTTTTTT. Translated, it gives CASSYGAGELFF.

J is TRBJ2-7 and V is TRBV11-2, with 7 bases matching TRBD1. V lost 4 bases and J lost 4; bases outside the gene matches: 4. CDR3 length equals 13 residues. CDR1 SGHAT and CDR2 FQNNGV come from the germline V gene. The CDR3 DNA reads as TGTGCCAGCAGCTCGGGACAGAGATACGAGCAGTACTTC. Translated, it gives CASSSGQRYEQYF.

The CDR3 DNA reads as TGTGCCAGTAGTATCTGGGACAGAAACACCGGGGAGCTGTTTTTT. Amino acids: CASSIWDRNTGELFF. This rearrangement joins TRBV19 to TRBJ2-2; 7 positions agree with TRBD1. CDR1 and CDR2 (germline): LNHDA, SQIVND (reference sequence). V trimming: 3 bases; J trimming: 2 bases; junction bases outside the gene matches: 3. The CDR3 extends over 15 amino acids.

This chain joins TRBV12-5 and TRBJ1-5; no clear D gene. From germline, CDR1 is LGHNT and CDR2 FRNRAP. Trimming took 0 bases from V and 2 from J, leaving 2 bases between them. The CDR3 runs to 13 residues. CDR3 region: CASGLVRNQPQHF. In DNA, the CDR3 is TGTGCTAGTGGTTTGGTACGCAATCAGCCCCAGCATTTT.

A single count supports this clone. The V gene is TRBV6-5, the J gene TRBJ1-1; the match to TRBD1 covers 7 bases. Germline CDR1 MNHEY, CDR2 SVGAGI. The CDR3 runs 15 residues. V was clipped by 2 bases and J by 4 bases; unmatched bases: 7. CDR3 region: CASSYPDRIGTEAFF. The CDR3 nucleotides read TGTGCCAGCAGTTACCCGGACAGGATCGGCACTGAAGCTTTCTTT.

CDR3 in DNA: TGCGCCAGCAGCCAAAAGGGGGCGTATGGCTACACCTTC. Protein product: CASSQKGAYGYTF. This chain links TRBV4-1 with TRBJ1-2; 7 nucleotides match TRBD1. Germline V lookup: CDR1 MGHRA, CDR2 YSYEKL. This CDR3 is 13 amino acids long. V was pared by 2 bases and J by 5 bases, with 2 bases of the junction left unmatched.

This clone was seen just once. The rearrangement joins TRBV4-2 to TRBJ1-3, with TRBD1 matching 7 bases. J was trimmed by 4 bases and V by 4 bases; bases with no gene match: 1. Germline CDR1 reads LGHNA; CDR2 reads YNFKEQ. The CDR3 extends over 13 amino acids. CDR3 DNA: TGTGCCAGCAGCCCGGGACAGGGAAACACCATATATTTT. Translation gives CASSPGQGNTIYF.

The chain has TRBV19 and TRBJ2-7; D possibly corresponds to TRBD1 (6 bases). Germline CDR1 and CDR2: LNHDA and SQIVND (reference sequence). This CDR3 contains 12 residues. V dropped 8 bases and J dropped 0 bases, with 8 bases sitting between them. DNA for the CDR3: TGTGCCAGTGGACAGACCTCCTACGAGCAGTACTTC. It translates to CASGQTSYEQYF.

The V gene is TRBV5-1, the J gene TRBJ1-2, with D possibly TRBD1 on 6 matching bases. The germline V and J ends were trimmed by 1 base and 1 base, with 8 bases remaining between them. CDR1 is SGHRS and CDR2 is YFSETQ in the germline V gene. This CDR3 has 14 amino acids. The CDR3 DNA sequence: TGCGCCAGCAGCTTGTGGGACAATAACTATGGCTACACCTTC. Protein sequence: CASSLWDNNYGYTF.

CDR3 nucleotides: TGTGCCAGCAGCAGACAGGGTGAAAAACTGTTTTTT. The encoded protein is CASSRQGEKLFF. The rearrangement uses TRBV7-9 and TRBJ1-4, with TRBD1 matching 7 bases. Germline CDR1 reads SEHNR; CDR2 reads FQNEAQ (reference sequence). The length of the CDR3 is 12 residues. Trimming cost V 5 bases and J 7 bases; bases outside gene matches: 1.

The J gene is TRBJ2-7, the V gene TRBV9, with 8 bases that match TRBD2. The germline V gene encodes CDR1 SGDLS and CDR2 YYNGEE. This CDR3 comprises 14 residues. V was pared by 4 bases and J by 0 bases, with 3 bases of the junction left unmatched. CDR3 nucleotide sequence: TGTGCCAGCAGCCCAGGGACTAGCTCCTACGAGCAGTACTTC. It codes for CASSPGTSSYEQYF.

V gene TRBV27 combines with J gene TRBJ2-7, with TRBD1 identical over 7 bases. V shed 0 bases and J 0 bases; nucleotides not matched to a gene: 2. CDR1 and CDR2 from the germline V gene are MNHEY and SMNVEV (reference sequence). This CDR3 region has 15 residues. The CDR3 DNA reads TGTGCCAGCAGTTTATCGGGACAGAGCTCCTACGAGCAGTACTTC. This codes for CASSLSGQSSYEQYF.

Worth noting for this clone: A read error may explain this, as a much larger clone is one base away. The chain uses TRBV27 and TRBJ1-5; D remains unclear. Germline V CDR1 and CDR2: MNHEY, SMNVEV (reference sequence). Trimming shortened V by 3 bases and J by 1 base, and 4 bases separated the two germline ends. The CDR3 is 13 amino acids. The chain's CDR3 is CASSFRSNQPQHF. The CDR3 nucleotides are TGTGCCAGCAGTTTCAGGAGCAATCAGCCCCAGCATTTT.

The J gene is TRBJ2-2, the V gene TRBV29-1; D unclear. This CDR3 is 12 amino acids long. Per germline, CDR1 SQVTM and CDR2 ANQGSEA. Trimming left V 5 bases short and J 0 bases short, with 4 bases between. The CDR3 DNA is TGCAGCGTTACCGCGAACACCGGGGAGCTGTTTTTT. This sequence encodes CSVTANTGELFF.

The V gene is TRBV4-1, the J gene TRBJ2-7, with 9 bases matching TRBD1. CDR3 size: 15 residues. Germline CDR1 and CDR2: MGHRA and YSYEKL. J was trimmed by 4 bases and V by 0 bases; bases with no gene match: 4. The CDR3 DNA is TGCGCCAGCAGCCAAGATGGGGACAGGGTATACGAGCAGTACTTC. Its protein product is CASSQDGDRVYEQYF.

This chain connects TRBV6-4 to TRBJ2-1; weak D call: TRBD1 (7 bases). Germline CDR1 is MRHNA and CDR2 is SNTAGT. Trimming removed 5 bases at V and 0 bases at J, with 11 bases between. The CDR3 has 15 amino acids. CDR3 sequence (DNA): TGTGCCAGCAGTCACAGGGGAGGCTCCTACAATGAGCAGTTCTTC. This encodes CASSHRGGSYNEQFF.

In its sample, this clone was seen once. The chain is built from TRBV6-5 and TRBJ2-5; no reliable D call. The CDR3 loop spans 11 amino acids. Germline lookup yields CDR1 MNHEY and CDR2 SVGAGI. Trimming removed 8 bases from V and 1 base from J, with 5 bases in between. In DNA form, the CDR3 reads TGTGCCAGCGGACCCCAAGAGACCCAGTACTTC. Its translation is CASGPQETQYF.

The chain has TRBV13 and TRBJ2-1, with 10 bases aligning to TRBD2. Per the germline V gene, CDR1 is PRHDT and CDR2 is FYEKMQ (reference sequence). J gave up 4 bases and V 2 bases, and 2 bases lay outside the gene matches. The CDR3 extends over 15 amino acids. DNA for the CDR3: TGTGCCAGCAGCTTACTAGCGGGGGAGTACAATGAGCAGTTCTTC. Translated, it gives CASSLLAGEYNEQFF.

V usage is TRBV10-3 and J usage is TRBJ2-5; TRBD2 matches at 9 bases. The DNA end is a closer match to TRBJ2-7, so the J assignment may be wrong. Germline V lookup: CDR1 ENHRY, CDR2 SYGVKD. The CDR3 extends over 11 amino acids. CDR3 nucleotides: TGTGCCAGCGGGGGGGCCTACGAGCAGTACTTC. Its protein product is CASGGAYEQYF.

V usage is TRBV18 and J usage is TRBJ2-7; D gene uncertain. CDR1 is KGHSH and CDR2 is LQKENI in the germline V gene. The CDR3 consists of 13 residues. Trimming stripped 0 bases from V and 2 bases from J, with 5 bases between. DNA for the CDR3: TGTGCCAGCTCACCACCGACAACCTACGAGCAGTACTTC. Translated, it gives CASSPPTTYEQYF.

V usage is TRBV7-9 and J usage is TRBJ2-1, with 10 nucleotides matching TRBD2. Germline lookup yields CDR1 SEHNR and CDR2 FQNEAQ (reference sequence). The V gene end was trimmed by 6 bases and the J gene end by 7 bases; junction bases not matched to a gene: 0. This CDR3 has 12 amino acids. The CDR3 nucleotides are TGTGCCAGCAGACTAGCGGGGAATGAGCAGTTCTTC. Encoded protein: CASRLAGNEQFF.

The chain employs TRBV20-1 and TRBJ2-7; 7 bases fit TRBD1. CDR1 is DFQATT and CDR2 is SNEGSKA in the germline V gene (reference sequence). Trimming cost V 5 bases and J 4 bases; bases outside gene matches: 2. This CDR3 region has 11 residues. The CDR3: CSAPTGYEQYF. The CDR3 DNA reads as TGCAGTGCTCCGACAGGGTACGAGCAGTACTTC.

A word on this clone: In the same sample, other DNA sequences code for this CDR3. The CDR3 here is CASSLGTEAFF. The CDR3 DNA is TGTGCCAGCAGCTTAGGGACAGAAGCTTTCTTT. This chain joins TRBV7-2 and TRBJ1-1; TRBD1 might be the D (5 bases). This CDR3 spans 11 amino acids. Trimming took 1 base from V and 8 from J, leaving 5 bases between them. Germline V gives CDR1 SGHTA, CDR2 FQGNSA.

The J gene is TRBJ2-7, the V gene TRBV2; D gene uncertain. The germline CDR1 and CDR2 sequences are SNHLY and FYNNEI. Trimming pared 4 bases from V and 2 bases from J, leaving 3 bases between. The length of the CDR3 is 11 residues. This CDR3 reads CASSVTYEQYF. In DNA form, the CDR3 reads TGTGCCAGCAGTGTTACCTACGAGCAGTACTTC.

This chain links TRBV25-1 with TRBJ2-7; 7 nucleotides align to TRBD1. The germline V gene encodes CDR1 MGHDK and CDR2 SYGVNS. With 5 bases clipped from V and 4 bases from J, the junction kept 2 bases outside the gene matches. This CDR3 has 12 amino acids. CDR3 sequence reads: CASSPQGYEQYF. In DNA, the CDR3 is TGTGCCAGCAGTCCACAGGGGTACGAGCAGTACTTC.

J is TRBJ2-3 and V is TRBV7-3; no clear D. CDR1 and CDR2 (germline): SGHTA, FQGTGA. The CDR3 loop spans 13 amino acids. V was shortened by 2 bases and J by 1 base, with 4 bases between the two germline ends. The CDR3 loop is CASSLGGTDTQYF. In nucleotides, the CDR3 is TGTGCCAGCAGCTTAGGGGGCACAGATACGCAGTATTTT. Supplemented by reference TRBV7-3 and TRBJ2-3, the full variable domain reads GAGVSQTPSNKVTEKGKYVELRCDPISGHTALYWYRQSLGQGPEFLIYFQGTGAADDSGLPNDRFFAVRPEGSVSTLKIQRTERGDSAVYLCASSLGGTDTQYFGPGTRLTVL.

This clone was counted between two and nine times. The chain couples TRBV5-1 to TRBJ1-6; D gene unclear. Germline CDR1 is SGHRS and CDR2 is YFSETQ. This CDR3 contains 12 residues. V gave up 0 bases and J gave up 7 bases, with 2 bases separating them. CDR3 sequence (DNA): TGCGCCAGCAGCTTGGGGAATTCACCCCTCCACTTT. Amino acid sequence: CASSLGNSPLHF.

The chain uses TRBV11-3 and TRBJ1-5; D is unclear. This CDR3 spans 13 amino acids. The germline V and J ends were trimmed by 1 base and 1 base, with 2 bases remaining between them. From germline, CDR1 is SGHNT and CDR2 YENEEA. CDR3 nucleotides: TGTGCCAGCAGCTTAGGGAGCAATCAGCCCCAGCATTTT. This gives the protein CASSLGSNQPQHF.

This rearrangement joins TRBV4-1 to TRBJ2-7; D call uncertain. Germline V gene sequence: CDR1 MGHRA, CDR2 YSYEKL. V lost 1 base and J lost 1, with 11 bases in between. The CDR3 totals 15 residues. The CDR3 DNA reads TGCGCCAGCAGCCAAGTCGCACAGCGATCCTACGAGCAGTACTTC. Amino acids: CASSQVAQRSYEQYF.

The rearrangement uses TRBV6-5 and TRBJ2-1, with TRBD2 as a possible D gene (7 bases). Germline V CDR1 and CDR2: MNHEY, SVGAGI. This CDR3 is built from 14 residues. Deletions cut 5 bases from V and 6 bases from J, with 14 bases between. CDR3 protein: CASSPGGAFNEQFF. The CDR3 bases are TGTGCCAGCAGTCCGGGGGGCGCCTTCAATGAGCAGTTCTTC.

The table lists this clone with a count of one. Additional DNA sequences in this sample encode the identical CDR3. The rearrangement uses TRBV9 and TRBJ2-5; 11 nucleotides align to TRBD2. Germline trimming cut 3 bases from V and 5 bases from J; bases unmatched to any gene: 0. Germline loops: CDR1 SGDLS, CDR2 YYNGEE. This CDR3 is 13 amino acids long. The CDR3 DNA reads TGTGCCAGCAGCGGGACTAGCGGGGAGACCCAGTACTTC. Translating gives CASSGTSGETQYF.

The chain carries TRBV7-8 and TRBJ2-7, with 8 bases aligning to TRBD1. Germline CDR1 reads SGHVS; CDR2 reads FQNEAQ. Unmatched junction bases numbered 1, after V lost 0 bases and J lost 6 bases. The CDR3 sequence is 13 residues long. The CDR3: CASSLATGGEQYF. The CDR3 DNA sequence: TGTGCCAGCAGCTTAGCCACAGGGGGCGAGCAGTACTTC. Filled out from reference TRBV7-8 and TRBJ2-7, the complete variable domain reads GAGVSQSPRYKVAKRGQDVALRCDPISGHVSLFWYQQALGQGPEFLTYFQNEAQLDKSGLPSDRFFAERPEGSVSTLKIQRTQQEDSAVYLCASSLATGGEQYFGPGTRLTVT.